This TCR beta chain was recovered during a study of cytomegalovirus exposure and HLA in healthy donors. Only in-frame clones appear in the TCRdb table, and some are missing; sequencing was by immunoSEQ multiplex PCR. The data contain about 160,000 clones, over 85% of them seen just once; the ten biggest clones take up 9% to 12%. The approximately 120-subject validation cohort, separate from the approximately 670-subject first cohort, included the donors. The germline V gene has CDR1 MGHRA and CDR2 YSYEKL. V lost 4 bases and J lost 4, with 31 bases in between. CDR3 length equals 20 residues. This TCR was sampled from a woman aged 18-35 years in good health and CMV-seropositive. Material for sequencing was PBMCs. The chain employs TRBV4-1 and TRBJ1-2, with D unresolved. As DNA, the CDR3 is TGCGCCAGCAGCCGGTCCCGAGGAACTACTAGTTTTCCCCGGGGCTATGGCTACACCTTC. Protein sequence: CASSRSRGTTSFPRGYGYTF.